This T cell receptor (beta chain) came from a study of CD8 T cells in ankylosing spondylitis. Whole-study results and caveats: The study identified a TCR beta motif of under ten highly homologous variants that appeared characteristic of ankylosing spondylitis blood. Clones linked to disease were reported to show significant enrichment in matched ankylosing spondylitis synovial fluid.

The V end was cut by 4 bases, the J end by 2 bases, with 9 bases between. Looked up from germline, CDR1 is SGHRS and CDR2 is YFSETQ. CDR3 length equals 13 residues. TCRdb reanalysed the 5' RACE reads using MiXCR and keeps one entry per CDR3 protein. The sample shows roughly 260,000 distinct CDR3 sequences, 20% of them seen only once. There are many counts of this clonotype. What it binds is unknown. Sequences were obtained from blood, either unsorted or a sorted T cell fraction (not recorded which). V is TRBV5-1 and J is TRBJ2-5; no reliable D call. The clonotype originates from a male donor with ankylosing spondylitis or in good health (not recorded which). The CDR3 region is CASSPGIQETQYF. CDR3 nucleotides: TGCGCCAGCAGCCCCGGAATTCAAGAGACCCAGTACTTC.